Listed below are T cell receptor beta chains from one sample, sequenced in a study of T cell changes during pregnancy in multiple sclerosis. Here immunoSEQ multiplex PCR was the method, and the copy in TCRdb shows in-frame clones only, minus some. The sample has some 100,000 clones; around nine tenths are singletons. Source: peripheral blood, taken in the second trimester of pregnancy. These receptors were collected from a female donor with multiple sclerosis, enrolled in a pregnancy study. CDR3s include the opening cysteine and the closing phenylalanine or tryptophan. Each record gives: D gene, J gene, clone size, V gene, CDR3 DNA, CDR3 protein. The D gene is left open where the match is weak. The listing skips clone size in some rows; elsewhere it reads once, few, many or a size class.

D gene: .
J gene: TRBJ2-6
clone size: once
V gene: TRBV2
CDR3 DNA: TGTGCCAGCAGTGAAGCCGGCTACCCAGGGGCAGGGGCCAACGTCCTGACTTTC
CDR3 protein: CASSEAGYPGAGANVLTF

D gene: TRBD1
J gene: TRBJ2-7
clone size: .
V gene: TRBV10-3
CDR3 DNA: TGTGCCATCAGTGACCCCGGGACAGCGAGCTCCTACGAGCAGTACTTC
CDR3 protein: CAISDPGTASSYEQYF

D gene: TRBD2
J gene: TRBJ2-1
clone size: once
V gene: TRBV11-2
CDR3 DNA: TGTGCCAGCAGCTGGGGACTAGCGGAATACAATGAGCAGTTCTTC
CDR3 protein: CASSWGLAEYNEQFF

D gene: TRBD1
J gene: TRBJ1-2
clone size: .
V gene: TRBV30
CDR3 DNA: TGTGCCTGGAGCGCGGGACAGATTAACTATGGCTACACCTTC
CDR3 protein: CAWSAGQINYGYTF

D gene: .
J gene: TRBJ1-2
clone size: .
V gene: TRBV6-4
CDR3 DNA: TGTGCCAGCAGTAAAACAGGGCAACCTGGGGATGGCTACACCTTC
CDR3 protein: CASSKTGQPGDGYTF

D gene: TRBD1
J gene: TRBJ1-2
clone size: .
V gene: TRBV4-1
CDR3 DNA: TGCGCCAGCAGCCTGAGGATGGGGACAGGGGGCATCTATGGCTACACCTTC
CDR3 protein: CASSLRMGTGGIYGYTF

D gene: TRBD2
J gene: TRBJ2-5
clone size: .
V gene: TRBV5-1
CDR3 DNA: TGCGCCAGCAGCTCGTCGGGAGGGGCTATAGGAGAGACCCAGTACTTC
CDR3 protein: CASSSSGGAIGETQYF

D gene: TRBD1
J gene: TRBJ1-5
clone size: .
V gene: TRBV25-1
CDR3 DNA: TGTGCCAGCAGTGATGGAGGGGGCGGCAATCAGCCCCAGCATTTT
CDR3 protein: CASSDGGGGNQPQHF

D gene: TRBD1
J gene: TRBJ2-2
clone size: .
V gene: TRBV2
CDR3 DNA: TGTGCCAGCAGCCGGGACAGGGGAGCGAACACCGGGGAGCTGTTTTTT
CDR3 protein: CASSRDRGANTGELFF

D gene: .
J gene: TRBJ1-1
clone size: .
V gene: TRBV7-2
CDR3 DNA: TGTGCCAGCAGCTCCACCGGGAGCACCACTGAAGCTTTCTTT
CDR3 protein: CASSSTGSTTEAFF

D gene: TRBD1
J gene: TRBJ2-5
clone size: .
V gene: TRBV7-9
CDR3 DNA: TGTGCCAGCATCTCAGGGACAGGGGGACTCCGGGAGACCCAGTACTTC
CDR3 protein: CASISGTGGLRETQYF

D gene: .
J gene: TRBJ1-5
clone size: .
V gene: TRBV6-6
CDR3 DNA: TGTGCCAGCAGTTCAGGGCTGGGCAATCAGCCCCAGCATTTT
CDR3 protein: CASSSGLGNQPQHF

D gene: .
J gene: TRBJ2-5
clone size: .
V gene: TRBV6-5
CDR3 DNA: TGTGCCAGCAGCCGACTAGGGGAGACCCAGTACTTC
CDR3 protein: CASSRLGETQYF

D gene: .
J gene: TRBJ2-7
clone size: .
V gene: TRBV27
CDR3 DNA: TGTGCCAGCAGTACCCGGGGTTTGGAGCAGTACTTC
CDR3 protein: CASSTRGLEQYF

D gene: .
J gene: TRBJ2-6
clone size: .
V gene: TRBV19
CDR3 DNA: TGTGCCAGTACATCCCTAGGTGGGGCCAACGTCCTGACTTTC
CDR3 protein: CASTSLGGANVLTF

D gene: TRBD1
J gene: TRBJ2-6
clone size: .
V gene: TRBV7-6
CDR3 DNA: TGTGCCAGCAGCTTCTGGACAGGGGGCACTGGGGCCAACGTCCTGACTTTC
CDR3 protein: CASSFWTGGTGANVLTF

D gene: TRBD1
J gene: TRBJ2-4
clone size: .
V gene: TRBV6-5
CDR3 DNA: TGTGCCAGCAGTCGACAGGGGCTAGCCAAAAACATTCAGTACTTC
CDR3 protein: CASSRQGLAKNIQYF

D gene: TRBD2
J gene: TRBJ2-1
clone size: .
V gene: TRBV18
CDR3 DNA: TGTGCCAGCTCACCGGGACTAGCGGGAGGGCAAGTTGAGCAGTTCTTC
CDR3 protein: CASSPGLAGGQVEQFF

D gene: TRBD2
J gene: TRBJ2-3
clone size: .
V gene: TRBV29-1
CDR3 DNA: TGCAGCGTTGCCCACACTAGCGGACCCCTGACAGATACGCAGTATTTT
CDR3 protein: CSVAHTSGPLTDTQYF

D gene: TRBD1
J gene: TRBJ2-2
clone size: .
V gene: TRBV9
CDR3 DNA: TGTGCCAGCAGCGGGACAGGGGGTTTGACCGGGGAGCTGTTTTTT
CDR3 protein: CASSGTGGLTGELFF

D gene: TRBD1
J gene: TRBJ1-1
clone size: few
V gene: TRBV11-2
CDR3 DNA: TGTGCCAGCAGCCCTGACAGGGCTAGGACTGAAGCTTTCTTT
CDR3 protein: CASSPDRARTEAFF

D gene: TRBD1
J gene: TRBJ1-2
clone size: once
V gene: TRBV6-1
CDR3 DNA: TGTGCCAGCAGTGCGCGGACAGGGATCTATGGCTACACCTTC
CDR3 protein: CASSARTGIYGYTF

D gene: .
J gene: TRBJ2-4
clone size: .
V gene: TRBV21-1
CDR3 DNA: .
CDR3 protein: CASSKVANGNIQYF